The entry below gives a single TCR beta chain sequence along with its context. One end of the junction does not line up with germline, which may come from a read error. This record belongs to a study of blood T cell repertoires in COVID-19. Across the study: The origin of the acute and convalescent COVID-19 samples was the United States, Italy and Spain. T cells, B-cell-depleted T cells, or PBMCs supplied cDNA or gDNA.

Authors' analysis steps: Researchers report that nucleated cell counts were estimated from reference gene primer amplification. Using immunoSEQ multiplex PCR, the repertoire was profiled, and TCRdb retains in-frame clones only, with some absent. V, J and clone size reflect that table, while D and trimming were determined from the DNA. Among 100,000 to 150,000 clones, around 76% were seen once, and the ten largest hold approximately 5.9%. This CDR3 region has 12 residues. Germline CDR1 and CDR2: SSHAT and FNYEAQ (reference sequence). This sequence was found in a man older than 75 with COVID-19, enrolled during active disease. The chain carries TRBV7-7 and TRBJ2-7, with a weak D call TRBD1 (6 bases). Sequencing input: peripheral blood. The CDR3 protein is CASSPIGGEQYF. The CDR3 DNA sequence: TGTGCTAGCAGCCCCATAGGGGGAGAGCAGTACTTC.